The rows below give T cell receptor beta chains drawn from one sample of a study of blood T cell repertoires in COVID-19. The method was immunoSEQ multiplex PCR; TCRdb's version includes in-frame clones alone and lacks a portion of them. The sample consists of 200,000 or so clones, approximately 83% of them appearing once. Sequencing was carried out using peripheral blood. These receptors came from a woman under 40 who had recovered from COVID-19. Both conserved end residues are part of each CDR3. Clone size is stated in some rows and not others, as once, few, many or a class when expanded.

>TRBV30|TRBJ1-5|NA
CAWSDRLYSNQPQHF
>TRBV5-1|TRBJ2-1|NA
CASRRGDEQFF
>TRBV6-5|TRBJ2-2|few
CASRGGRASTGELFF
>TRBV19|TRBJ2-7|NA
CASSIQASSYEQYF
>TRBV7-9|TRBJ2-3|NA
CASSLIQGTDTQYF
>TRBV6-5|TRBJ2-1|NA
CATTLQEGSYNEQFF
>TRBV11-2|TRBJ2-5|NA
CASSPPSGETQYF
>TRBV3-1/TRBV3-2|TRBJ2-7|few
CASSPDTYAYEQYF
>TRBV5-1|TRBJ2-3|NA
CASSSLPGAGDTQYF
>TRBV5-1|TRBJ2-7|NA
CASSWGKSGSDEQYF
>TRBV27|TRBJ1-2|NA
CASSLSKGNYGYTF
>TRBV19|TRBJ2-7|once
CASSIGQNEQYF
>TRBV6-6|TRBJ2-1|NA
CASRTAGDEQFF
>TRBV7-9|TRBJ2-4|NA
CASSLAEAGKNIQYF
>TRBV2|TRBJ2-7|NA
CATNPPGGYEQYF
>TRBV5-1|TRBJ1-4|NA
CASSFSGGLSKEKLFF
>TRBV3-1/TRBV3-2|TRBJ2-5|NA
CASSLRTGKETQYF
>TRBV5-1|TRBJ2-3|NA
CASSFGTSGSTDTQYF
>TRBV29-1|TRBJ1-6|few
CSVSDRGDNSPLHF
>TRBV30|TRBJ1-1|NA
CAWSVHRNVAFF
>TRBV30|TRBJ1-5|NA
CAWSDRVNQPQHF
>TRBV5-1|TRBJ2-2|NA
CASSWDSAGELFF
>TRBV5-1|TRBJ2-1|NA
CASSGAGTSKWDEQFF
>TRBV6-5|TRBJ2-7|NA
CASSYAGQGYEQYF
>TRBV7-2|TRBJ2-7|NA
CASSWTSGNYEQYF
>TRBV20-1|TRBJ2-7|NA
CSARLAFEQYF
>TRBV19|TRBJ1-1|many
CASSISAGAGTEAFF
>TRBV27|TRBJ2-3|NA
CASSRTSGGPADTQYF
>TRBV9|TRBJ1-6|once
CASGTGDSPLHF
>TRBV24-1|TRBJ2-1|NA
CATSDLAPVTGGSYNEQFF
>TRBV18|TRBJ2-3|NA
CASSPRVESTDTQYF
>TRBV5-4|TRBJ2-5|NA
CASSLGLAGGAQETQYF
>TRBV2|TRBJ1-5|NA
CASSEGHQGDRAQHF
>TRBV3-1/TRBV3-2|TRBJ2-1|NA
CASSLTSGSLANEQFF
>TRBV4-2|TRBJ1-2|NA
CASSQDAGSYGYTF
>TRBV19|TRBJ2-1|NA
CASSIGQGAGYEQFF
>TRBV9|TRBJ1-1|NA
CASSLGQGRTEAFF
>TRBV28|TRBJ1-5|NA
CASSLLMGPSNQPQHF
>TRBV7-3|TRBJ1-1|NA
CASSSPGNTEAFF
>TRBV5-4|TRBJ2-5|NA
CASSPSTGNSQETQYF
>TRBV30|TRBJ2-5|NA
CAWKWLAGPQETQYF
>TRBV11-2|TRBJ1-1|NA
CASSPTTGFNTEAFF
>TRBV9|TRBJ2-7|once
CASSPRDYSYEQYF
>TRBV5-6|TRBJ2-7|NA
CASSLEVGQTPYEQYF
>TRBV7-8|TRBJ2-7|NA
CASSLYQGAYEQYF
>TRBV2|TRBJ2-1|NA
CASRATSGYNEQFF
>TRBV5-1|TRBJ2-5|NA
CASSLRTTGQETQYF
>TRBV11-2|TRBJ2-3|NA
CASSSFVSSEWADTQYF
>TRBV19|TRBJ2-4|NA
CASSMADRGWGNIQYF
>TRBV29-1|TRBJ1-2|NA
CSVGGRGLVNYGYTF